This T cell receptor beta chain was sequenced during a study of CD4+ T cells in melanoma. Generated by immunoSEQ multiplex PCR, the TCRdb table keeps only in-frame clones and is missing some. Of some 15,000 clones in the sample, roughly 69% were seen once. V was shortened by 3 bases and J by 3 bases, with 6 bases between the two germline ends. The germline CDR1 and CDR2 sequences are LNHNV and YYDKDF (reference sequence). There are 14 residues in the CDR3. Findings of the study overall: CD8+ T cell, macrophage and B cell function reportedly correlated with neoantigen-specific CD4+ T cells. Neoantigen-specific CD4+ T cells in melanoma reportedly had diverse differentiation states.

Note on this clone: No antigen is known for it.

The material sequenced was cells from a culture (not recorded whether cultured in vitro). The chain recombines TRBV15 with TRBJ1-6, with D hard to call. The sequence was obtained from a human donor with melanoma. Here the CDR3 DNA reads TGTGCCACCAGCAGGACACTCTATAATTCACCCCTCCACTTT. Amino acid sequence: CATSRTLYNSPLHF.